Below, 24 T cell receptor beta chains from the same sample are listed, as sequenced in a study of blood T cell repertoires in COVID-19. Assay used: immunoSEQ multiplex PCR; TCRdb lists only in-frame clones, some missing. The sample includes approximately 140,000 clones, about 90% seen only once; the top ten take 10% to 13%. Sequences were obtained from peripheral blood. Source of these receptors: a man aged 50-59 years with active or convalescent COVID-19.

The chain links TRBV9 to TRBJ2-3, with TRBD2 identical over 12 bases. CDR3 length: 18 residues. The germline V gene encodes CDR1 SGDLS and CDR2 YYNGEE. V was pared by 4 bases and J by 2 bases, with 11 bases of the junction left unmatched. The CDR3 is CASSHSGLAGFVTDTQYF. The CDR3 bases are TGTGCCAGCAGCCACTCGGGACTAGCGGGCTTCGTCACAGATACGCAGTATTTT.

This chain uses TRBV11-2 with TRBJ1-4; unclear D gene. CDR1 is SGHAT and CDR2 is FQNNGV in the germline V gene. The CDR3 sequence is 14 residues long. V dropped 4 bases and J dropped 0 bases, with 6 bases sitting between them. Written as DNA, the CDR3 is TGTGCCAGCAGCTCCGGTGCAACTAATGAAAAACTGTTTTTT. As protein: CASSSGATNEKLFF.

This chain links TRBV15 with TRBJ2-3; D possibly corresponds to TRBD2 (6 bases). This CDR3 contains 15 residues. The germline V gene encodes CDR1 LNHNV and CDR2 YYDKDF (reference sequence). V lost 5 bases to trimming and J lost 4 bases, with 16 bases between them. The CDR3 nucleotides read TGTGCCACCAGCCCAAGGAGGGGTAACCCAGATACGCAGTATTTT. Its protein product is CATSPRRGNPDTQYF.

The chain joins TRBV12-3 or TRBV12-4 to TRBJ2-5, with D possibly being TRBD1 (5 bases). Deletions cut 3 bases from V and 7 bases from J, with 12 bases between. The CDR3 runs 13 residues. Written as DNA, the CDR3 is TGTGCCAGCAGTTTGGTCAGGGAAGGGACCCAGTACTTC. Amino acid sequence: CASSLVREGTQYF.

The chain combines TRBV4-2 with TRBJ2-3; TRBD2 agrees at 9 bases. With V trimmed by 0 bases and J by 0 bases, 7 bases remained unmatched. CDR1 and CDR2 (germline): LGHNA, YNFKEQ. The CDR3 length is 18 residues. CDR3 sequence reads: CASSQDPTSGSSTDTQYF. CDR3 DNA: TGTGCCAGCAGCCAAGATCCAACTAGCGGGTCTAGCACAGATACGCAGTATTTT.

The chain couples TRBV28 to TRBJ1-2; D not certain. With 7 bases removed from V and 4 bases from J, the gap between germline ends came to 13 bases. Germline-derived CDR1 and CDR2 are MDHEN and SYDVKM. The CDR3 is 13 amino acids. The CDR3 DNA follows: TGTGCCAGCACTGTCGGAGGCCGCTATGGCTACACCTTC. The encoded protein is CASTVGGRYGYTF.

This clone has just one count. One end of the junction varies from germline; a read error may be responsible. This chain connects TRBV10-3 to TRBJ2-2; D is unresolved. Germline CDR1 ENHRY, CDR2 SYGVKD. The CDR3 is made up of 16 amino acids. CDR3 nucleotide sequence: TGTGCCATCAGTGAGAGGTTCGCGAGGAACTCCGGGGAGCTGTTTTTT. It yields the protein CAISERFARNSGELFF.

This clone was observed a single time. The V gene is TRBV18, the J gene TRBJ1-4; D ambiguous. CDR1 and CDR2 (germline): KGHSH, LQKENI. The CDR3 is made up of 13 amino acids. Between the trimmed V and J ends, which lost 6 bases and 3 bases, there was a span of 8 bases. The chain's CDR3 is CASSTWSNEKLFF. The CDR3 region has the DNA TGTGCCAGCTCTACTTGGTCTAATGAAAAACTGTTTTTT.

V is TRBV4-1 and J is TRBJ2-1, with a weak D call TRBD2 (5 bases). CDR1 MGHRA and CDR2 YSYEKL come from the germline V gene. The germline V and J ends were trimmed by 3 bases and 1 base, with 10 bases remaining between them. The CDR3 has 15 residues. CDR3 DNA sequence: TGCGCCAGCAGCCATCCGGGAAGTTCCTACAATGAGCAGTTCTTC. Protein product: CASSHPGSSYNEQFF.

Details on this clone: A read error may produce the germline difference seen at one junction end. The chain has TRBV6-5 and TRBJ1-4; no clear D. CDR1 MNHEY and CDR2 SVGAGI come from the germline V gene. This CDR3 comprises 15 residues. Written as DNA, the CDR3 is TGTGCCAGCAGGAAGGAGGGAAGAGCTAATGAAAAACCGTTTTTT. Amino acid sequence: CASRKEGRANEKPFF.

The chain uses TRBV23-1 and TRBJ1-5, with 7 positions matching TRBD1. TRBV23-1 is filed as an ORF, its function uncertain. J was trimmed by 2 bases and V by 7 bases; bases with no gene match: 8. The CDR3 runs 15 residues. The CDR3 DNA reads TGCGCCAGCACCATCGGTGACAGGGGCAATCAGCCCCAGCATTTT. Protein sequence: CASTIGDRGNQPQHF.

The gene calls are TRBV18 and TRBJ1-2; D is unclear. Germline values: CDR1 KGHSH, CDR2 LQKENI. V was cut by 6 bases and J by 0 bases, with 14 bases left in between. The CDR3 contains 15 residues. Here the CDR3 DNA reads TGTGCCAGCTCCCAATTCGAAGGAGCTAACTATGGCTACACCTTC. Amino acids: CASSQFEGANYGYTF.

The chain combines TRBV5-8 with TRBJ1-4; TRBD1 matches 9 bases. Germline V gene lookup returns CDR1 SGHTS and CDR2 YDEGEE. The J segment lost 7 bases and the V segment lost 0 bases, leaving 7 bases of the junction unmatched. This CDR3 spans 16 amino acids. CDR3 residues: CASSLGLSDRGEKLFF. DNA of the CDR3: TGTGCCAGCAGCTTGGGCCTCTCGGACAGGGGTGAAAAACTGTTTTTT.

This clone was seen only once. This chain connects TRBV4-1 to TRBJ2-7, with D possibly matching TRBD2 (5 bases). Germline V CDR1 and CDR2: MGHRA, YSYEKL. The CDR3 runs 14 residues. V lost 1 base and J lost 3, with 10 bases in between. The CDR3 reads CASSQALVGYEQYF. For the CDR3, the DNA is TGCGCCAGCAGCCAAGCACTAGTAGGCTACGAGCAGTACTTC.

The chain is built from TRBV2 and TRBJ2-1, with 11 bases matching TRBD2. The CDR3 runs to 17 residues. CDR1 SNHLY and CDR2 FYNNEI come from the germline V gene. V was clipped by 5 bases and J by 0 bases; unmatched bases: 6. CDR3 bases: TGTGCCAGCAGTCCGGGACTAGCGGCCAGCTCCTACAATGAGCAGTTCTTC. Its translation is CASSPGLAASSYNEQFF.

The V call is TRBV7-9, the J call TRBJ1-3, with TRBD1 as a possible D gene (6 bases). Trimming removed 7 bases from V and 4 bases from J, with 11 bases in between. In germline, CDR1 is SEHNR, CDR2 FQNEAQ (reference sequence). This CDR3 contains 13 residues. CDR3 sequence reads: CASKQGNGNTIYF. The CDR3, as DNA: TGTGCCAGCAAACAGGGTAACGGAAACACCATATATTTT.

The chain carries TRBV9 and TRBJ1-5, with TRBD1 matching 8 bases. Germline loops: CDR1 SGDLS, CDR2 YYNGEE. Trimming removed 4 bases from V and 0 bases from J; junction bases left unmatched: 3. This CDR3 is built from 15 residues. The CDR3 protein is CASSPDRASNQPQHF. The CDR3, as DNA: TGTGCCAGCAGCCCGGACAGGGCTAGCAATCAGCCCCAGCATTTT.

V and J are TRBV19 and TRBJ2-3; 13 bases are shared with TRBD2. The J segment lost 6 bases and the V segment lost 5 bases, leaving 8 bases of the junction unmatched. The CDR3 has 16 residues. Germline V gene sequence: CDR1 LNHDA, CDR2 SQIVND (reference sequence). CDR3 nucleotide sequence: TGTGCCAGTAGTTCAAGGACTAGCGGGAGCCCGGATACGCAGTATTTT. Protein sequence: CASSSRTSGSPDTQYF.

V is TRBV6-5 and J is TRBJ2-1; 7 positions match TRBD1. This CDR3 has 13 residues. CDR1 is MNHEY and CDR2 is SVGAGI in the germline V gene. J gave up 12 bases and V 5 bases, and 10 bases lay outside the gene matches. For the CDR3, the DNA is TGTGCCAGCAGTCATCGGGACAGCACGGGGCAGTTCTTC. Translating it yields CASSHRDSTGQFF.

Only a few counts were recorded for this clone. V is TRBV4-2 and J is TRBJ1-6; tentative D call: TRBD1 (6 bases). Germline CDR1 reads LGHNA; CDR2 reads YNFKEQ. Trimming removed 5 bases at V and 6 bases at J, with 11 bases between. This CDR3 has 14 amino acids. The CDR3: CASSGGAFNSPLHF. The CDR3 DNA follows: TGTGCCAGCAGCGGGGGCGCTTTTAATTCACCCCTCCACTTT.

The gene calls are TRBV18 and TRBJ1-1, with 9 positions matching TRBD1. After removal of 5 bases from V and 4 bases from J, the junction contained 8 bases not matched to a gene. Germline V gene data show CDR1 as KGHSH and CDR2 as LQKENI. This CDR3 has 15 amino acids. In DNA, the CDR3 is TGTGCCAGCTCAGGACAGGGGTCGAGGGGCACTGAAGCTTTCTTT. Protein sequence: CASSGQGSRGTEAFF.

The chain recombines TRBV6-2 or TRBV6-3 with TRBJ1-5; D is perhaps TRBD1 (5 bases). CDR1 MNHEY and CDR2 SVGEGT come from the germline V gene. CDR3 length equals 14 residues. V gave up 2 bases and J gave up 7 bases, with 12 bases separating them. DNA for the CDR3: TGTGCCAGCAGTTACGGTGGGGCATGGCAGCCCCAGCATTTT. Encoded protein: CASSYGGAWQPQHF.

This clone was seen a handful of times. The chain uses TRBV5-1 and TRBJ2-7; a weak D match, TRBD1 (6 bases). Trimming took 5 bases from V and 2 from J, leaving 8 bases between them. CDR3 length: 12 amino acids. Germline V CDR1 and CDR2: SGHRS, YFSETQ. The CDR3 here is CASRRDTYEQYF. CDR3 sequence (DNA): TGCGCCAGCAGAAGGGACACCTACGAGCAGTACTTC.

This clone showed up just once. The rearrangement uses TRBV19 and TRBJ2-2, with a weak D call TRBD2 (5 bases). This CDR3 region has 14 residues. V was clipped by 3 bases and J by 4 bases, with 9 bases between them. Per germline, CDR1 LNHDA and CDR2 SQIVND (reference sequence). The CDR3 DNA follows: TGTGCCAGTAGTATCCGCCGGGGCACCGGGGAGCTGTTTTTT. Translating gives CASSIRRGTGELFF.